Each of the 30 T cell receptor beta chains below was sequenced from the same sample in a study of cytotoxic CD8 clonotypes in ibrutinib-treated CLL. Generated by immunoSEQ multiplex PCR, the TCRdb table keeps only in-frame clones and is missing some. The data show around 330,000 clones, under 70% seen once. Source: PBMCs, taken after 36 months of ibrutinib treatment. Receptors were obtained from a human donor with chronic lymphocytic leukemia.

The V and J genes are TRBV5-4 and TRBJ1-5, with D uncertain. This CDR3 spans 13 amino acids. In germline, CDR1 is SGHNT, CDR2 YYREEE (reference sequence). V lost 0 bases to trimming and J lost 8 bases, with 9 bases between them. The CDR3 sequence: CASSLDVGEPQHF. The CDR3 bases are TGTGCCAGCAGCTTGGATGTGGGAGAGCCCCAGCATTTT.

V gene TRBV29-1 combines with J gene TRBJ2-3, with 9 bases that match TRBD2. Germline V gives CDR1 SQVTM, CDR2 ANQGSEA. CDR3 length: 17 amino acids. V gave up 4 bases and J gave up 5 bases; unmatched junction bases: 16. The CDR3 loop is CSVGRGLAGPLGDTQYF. CDR3 in DNA: TGCAGCGTTGGGAGAGGCCTAGCGGGACCTTTGGGAGATACGCAGTATTTT.

This clone was observed a handful of times. The chain links TRBV5-1 to TRBJ1-2; the D gene is possibly TRBD1 (6 bases). The V gene lost 4 bases and the J gene lost 7 bases, with 20 bases spanning the gap. Germline V gene lookup returns CDR1 SGHRS and CDR2 YFSETQ. This CDR3 is 15 amino acids long. CDR3 nucleotides: TGCGCCAGCAGCCAAACGACAGGAATCACAGGTGGCTACACCTTC. This sequence encodes CASSQTTGITGGYTF.

The V gene is TRBV19, the J gene TRBJ1-2, with TRBD1 matching 8 bases. The CDR3 spans 16 residues. CDR1 is LNHDA, CDR2 SQIVND, per germline (reference sequence). Trimming cost V 5 bases and J 1 base; bases outside gene matches: 9. This chain's CDR3 is CASSDPGQGGNYGYTF. The CDR3 nucleotides read TGTGCCAGTAGTGACCCCGGACAGGGCGGTAACTATGGCTACACCTTC.

The V and J genes are TRBV5-1 and TRBJ2-4; D perhaps matches TRBD2 (5 bases). The CDR3 contains 18 residues. CDR1 SGHRS and CDR2 YFSETQ come from the germline V gene. Trimming left V 0 bases short and J 2 bases short, with 18 bases between. This chain's CDR3 is CASSLGIRGVLTKNIQYF. CDR3 nucleotides: TGCGCCAGCAGCTTGGGCATCCGGGGAGTTCTAACCAAAAACATTCAGTACTTC. Supplemented by reference TRBV5-1 and TRBJ2-4, the full variable domain reads KAGVTQTPRYLIKTRGQQVTLSCSPISGHRSVSWYQQTPGQGLQFLFEYFSETQRNKGNFPGRFSGRQFSNSRSEMNVSTLELGDSALYLCASSLGIRGVLTKNIQYFGAGTRLSVL.

The CDR3 DNA reads TGTGCCAGCAGCGTATTTTCAGTGAGGGATACGCAGTATTTT. Translating it yields CASSVFSVRDTQYF. The rearrangement uses TRBV9 and TRBJ2-3; D unresolved. The CDR3 totals 14 residues. In germline, CDR1 is SGDLS, CDR2 YYNGEE. Trimming stripped 1 base from V and 6 bases from J, with 12 bases between.

V gene TRBV29-1 combines with J gene TRBJ1-2, with D tentatively TRBD1 (6 bases). From germline, CDR1 is SQVTM and CDR2 ANQGSEA. The CDR3 length is 13 residues. With 7 bases removed from V and 0 bases from J, the gap between germline ends came to 12 bases. CDR3 nucleotides: TGCAGCGCAGAGCGGACAGCTAACTATGGCTACACCTTC. Amino acids: CSAERTANYGYTF.

V and J are TRBV7-9 and TRBJ2-3, with D possibly matching TRBD2 (5 bases). This CDR3 is built from 14 residues. Germline-derived CDR1 and CDR2 are SEHNR and FQNEAQ (reference sequence). The V gene lost 5 bases and the J gene lost 4 bases, with 13 bases spanning the gap. In nucleotides, the CDR3 is TGTGCCAGCAGCCATACTAGAGGCGCAGATACGCAGTATTTT. Its translation: CASSHTRGADTQYF.

The rearrangement uses TRBV27 and TRBJ2-2, with D unresolved. CDR3 length: 13 residues. Germline lookup yields CDR1 MNHEY and CDR2 SMNVEV (reference sequence). Trimming removed 3 bases at V and 4 bases at J, with 6 bases between. This CDR3 reads CASSLIVTGELFF. The CDR3 nucleotides read TGTGCCAGCAGTTTGATTGTCACCGGGGAGCTGTTTTTT.

This clone was counted only a few times. The V call is TRBV5-1, the J call TRBJ1-4; 8 bases align to TRBD1. J lost 8 bases, V lost 1 base, and 4 bases had no gene match. Germline V gives CDR1 SGHRS, CDR2 YFSETQ. CDR3 length equals 14 residues. CDR3 region: CASSLIQGDEKLFF. CDR3 DNA: TGCGCCAGCAGCTTGATACAGGGGGACGAAAAACTGTTTTTT.

The chain carries TRBV5-1 and TRBJ2-1, with 9 positions matching TRBD2. V was pared by 0 bases and J by 9 bases, with 7 bases of the junction left unmatched. The CDR3 covers 15 residues. CDR1 is SGHRS, CDR2 YFSETQ, per germline. The CDR3 coding sequence is TGCGCCAGCAGCTTGGCGGTAGCGGGAGCAAGTGAGCAGTTCTTC. Translation: CASSLAVAGASEQFF.

V and J are TRBV6-1 and TRBJ1-2; D not certain. This CDR3 is 14 amino acids long. V lost 0 bases to trimming and J lost 6 bases, with 11 bases between them. CDR1 MNHNS and CDR2 SASEGT come from the germline V gene. CDR3 loop: CASSEASPGDGYTF. The CDR3 DNA follows: TGTGCCAGCAGTGAAGCCTCCCCAGGAGATGGCTACACCTTC.

This chain links TRBV13 with TRBJ2-1; D possibly corresponds to TRBD1 (5 bases). V was pared by 0 bases and J by 6 bases, with 15 bases between. The length of the CDR3 is 16 residues. Per the germline V gene, CDR1 is PRHDT and CDR2 is FYEKMQ (reference sequence). In DNA, the CDR3 is TGTGCCAGCAGCTTAGGCCGGCAGGATGGGGCCAATGAGCAGTTCTTC. Translation: CASSLGRQDGANEQFF.

The rearrangement uses TRBV28 and TRBJ1-5; 9 bases are shared with TRBD1. The length of the CDR3 is 15 residues. J gave up 4 bases and V 6 bases, and 7 bases lay outside the gene matches. In germline, CDR1 is MDHEN, CDR2 SYDVKM. CDR3 DNA sequence: TGTGCCAGCAGCCGCGGACAGGGGATTAATCAGCCCCAGCATTTT. It is translated as CASSRGQGINQPQHF.

This rearrangement joins TRBV29-1 to TRBJ2-3; 8 bases map to TRBD1. In germline, CDR1 is SQVTM, CDR2 ANQGSEA. CDR3 length: 13 amino acids. Trimming removed 5 bases from V and 2 bases from J; junction bases left unmatched: 3. For the CDR3, the DNA is TGCAGCGTTCACAGGGGGATCACAGATACGCAGTATTTT. The encoded protein is CSVHRGITDTQYF.

A few counts support this clone. This same CDR3 is encoded by further DNA sequences in the sample. This rearrangement joins TRBV9 to TRBJ2-3; 8 bases are a match to TRBD2. Germline V CDR1 and CDR2: SGDLS, YYNGEE. The CDR3 is made up of 14 amino acids. V gave up 4 bases and J gave up 0 bases; unmatched junction bases: 1. CDR3 coding DNA: TGTGCCAGCAGCCCTAGCGGGAGCACAGATACGCAGTATTTT. Protein: CASSPSGSTDTQYF.

The chain recombines TRBV7-2 with TRBJ2-7, with TRBD1 matching over 9 bases. The CDR3 extends over 14 amino acids. V lost 3 bases, J lost 6 bases, and 6 bases stayed unmatched. The germline gives CDR1 SGHTA, CDR2 FQGNSA. CDR3 bases: TGTGCCAGCAGCTTCCTGACAGGGGGAAGCGAGCAGTACTTC. It translates to CASSFLTGGSEQYF.

The chain links TRBV6-5 to TRBJ1-4; D is unresolved. The germline V gene encodes CDR1 MNHEY and CDR2 SVGAGI. The CDR3 extends over 13 amino acids. V gave up 6 bases and J gave up 2 bases, with 7 bases separating them. CDR3 residues: CASRLRTNEKLFF. The CDR3 DNA reads as TGTGCCAGCAGGTTGAGGACTAATGAAAAACTGTTTTTT.

V usage is TRBV7-9 and J usage is TRBJ1-4, with D unresolved. Per germline, CDR1 SEHNR and CDR2 FQNEAQ (reference sequence). Deletions cut 3 bases from V and 0 bases from J, with 11 bases between. The CDR3 is 16 residues long. This CDR3 reads CASSFSEIATNEKLFF. The DNA of the CDR3 is TGTGCCAGCAGCTTCTCGGAGATCGCAACTAATGAAAAACTGTTTTTT.

V is TRBV19 and J is TRBJ2-7, with 11 nucleotides matching TRBD2. The junction had 19 bases not matched to a gene; V was cut back by 5 bases and J by 4 bases. This CDR3 has 19 amino acids. In germline, CDR1 is LNHDA, CDR2 SQIVND (reference sequence). CDR3 nucleotide sequence: TGTGCCAGTAGTTTTACAGCGGAGGCTAGCGGGGGGCCCCCATACGAGCAGTACTTC. Protein product: CASSFTAEASGGPPYEQYF.

This clone has just a few counts. The V call is TRBV2, the J call TRBJ1-1; D might be TRBD1 (5 bases). Between the trimmed V and J ends, which lost 4 bases and 5 bases, there was a span of 17 bases. The CDR3 consists of 15 residues. Germline CDR1 is SNHLY and CDR2 is FYNNEI. CDR3 nucleotides: TGTGCCAGCAGTGTTGTTAGCCAGGGAGGAACTGAAGCTTTCTTT. The encoded protein is CASSVVSQGGTEAFF.

The CDR3 sequence: CASRLLGGETQYF. The CDR3 DNA reads as TGTGCCAGCAGACTACTAGGAGGAGAGACCCAGTACTTC. The chain is built from TRBV27 and TRBJ2-5; a weak D match, TRBD2 (5 bases). CDR1 and CDR2 from the germline V gene are MNHEY and SMNVEV (reference sequence). V was pared by 6 bases and J by 4 bases, with 12 bases between. CDR3 length: 13 amino acids.

This rearrangement joins TRBV21-1 to TRBJ1-1. TRBV21-1 is reported as a pseudogene. The CDR3 runs to 14 residues. The CDR3 spells CASSKVGRNTEAFF. For the CDR3, the DNA is TGTGCCAGCAGCAAAGTAGGGAGGAACACTGAAGCTTTCTTT.

The sample holds a few counts of this clone. V and J are TRBV9 and TRBJ2-3; D uncertain. With 0 bases removed from V and 4 bases from J, the gap between germline ends came to 6 bases. This CDR3 is 13 amino acids long. From germline, CDR1 is SGDLS and CDR2 YYNGEE. CDR3 nucleotide sequence: TGTGCCAGCAGCGTAGGTACATCAGATACGCAGTATTTT. Protein sequence: CASSVGTSDTQYF.

CDR3 amino acids: CASSSPGSGIYEQYF. The CDR3 DNA reads TGTGCCAGCAGTTCCCCAGGGAGCGGCATCTACGAGCAGTACTTC. The rearrangement joins TRBV28 to TRBJ2-7; D may be TRBD1 or TRBD2 (5 bases each). This CDR3 spans 15 amino acids. Germline values: CDR1 MDHEN, CDR2 SYDVKM. V dropped 4 bases and J dropped 3 bases, with 16 bases sitting between them.

The V call is TRBV5-6, the J call TRBJ2-7; 8 bases are shared with TRBD1. Germline CDR1 SGHDT, CDR2 YYEEEE. J lost 3 bases, V lost 2 bases, and 4 bases had no gene match. The CDR3 is 14 amino acids. The CDR3 sequence: CASSLQGEIYEQYF. In DNA form, the CDR3 reads TGTGCCAGCAGCTTACAGGGGGAGATCTACGAGCAGTACTTC.

V usage is TRBV18 and J usage is TRBJ2-5; no clear D. CDR3 length equals 16 residues. V gave up 1 base and J gave up 4 bases, with 16 bases separating them. In germline, CDR1 is KGHSH, CDR2 LQKENI. The CDR3 DNA follows: TGTGCCAGCTCACCACGAGGTGGAAAGGGTGGAGAGACCCAGTACTTC. Translation gives CASSPRGGKGGETQYF.

The chain carries TRBV5-1 and TRBJ2-7; 9 nucleotides match TRBD2. Germline CDR1 SGHRS, CDR2 YFSETQ. This CDR3 region has 17 residues. Trimming removed 3 bases from V and 4 bases from J; junction bases left unmatched: 14. The CDR3 loop is CASSSGLGLAGYYEQYF. The CDR3 DNA reads as TGCGCCAGCAGCTCGGGCCTTGGGCTAGCGGGATATTACGAGCAGTACTTC.

The genes are TRBV7-9 and TRBJ2-7, with TRBD1 as a possible D gene (5 bases). CDR3 length: 15 residues. CDR1 and CDR2 from the germline V gene are SEHNR and FQNEAQ (reference sequence). The ends were cut back, 4 bases at V and 0 bases at J, with 13 bases in the middle. CDR3 region: CASSSSRTSSYEQYF. In DNA, the CDR3 is TGTGCCAGCAGCTCCTCCAGGACAAGCTCCTACGAGCAGTACTTC.

This clone was seen a few times. This CDR3 is also generated by other DNA sequences in the sample. This chain uses TRBV4-1 with TRBJ2-7; D unclear. V was cut by 3 bases and J by 4 bases, with 10 bases left in between. This CDR3 region has 13 residues. In germline, CDR1 is MGHRA, CDR2 YSYEKL. The CDR3 nucleotides read TGCGCCAGCAGCCACTCCGGACCGTACGAGCAGTACTTC. Protein sequence: CASSHSGPYEQYF.